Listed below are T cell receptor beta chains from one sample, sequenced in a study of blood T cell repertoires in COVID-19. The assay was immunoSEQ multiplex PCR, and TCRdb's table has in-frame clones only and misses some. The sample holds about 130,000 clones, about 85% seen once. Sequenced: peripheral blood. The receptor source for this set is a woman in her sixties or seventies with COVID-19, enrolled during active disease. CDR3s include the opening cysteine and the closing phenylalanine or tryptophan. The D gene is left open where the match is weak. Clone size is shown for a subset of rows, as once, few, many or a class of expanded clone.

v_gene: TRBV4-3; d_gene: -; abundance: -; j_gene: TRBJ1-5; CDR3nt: TGCGCCAGCAGCCAAGATCAGAATCAGCCCCAGCATTTT; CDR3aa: CASSQDQNQPQHF
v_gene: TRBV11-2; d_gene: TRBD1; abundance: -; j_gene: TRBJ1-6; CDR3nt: TGTGCCAGCAGCTTAGGTACGACAGGGCGTGGGGATTCACCCCTCCACTTT; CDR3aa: CASSLGTTGRGDSPLHF
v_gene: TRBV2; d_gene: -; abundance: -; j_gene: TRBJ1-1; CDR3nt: TGTGCCAGCAGGAAATCCGCAGGGAAAGAGTTTGAAGCTTTCTTT; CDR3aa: CASRKSAGKEFEAFF
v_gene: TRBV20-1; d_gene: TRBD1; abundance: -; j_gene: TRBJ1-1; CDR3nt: TGCAGTGCCGGACAGGGCATTGAAGCTTTCTTT; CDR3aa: CSAGQGIEAFF
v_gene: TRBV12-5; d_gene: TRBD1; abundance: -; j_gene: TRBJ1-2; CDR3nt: TGTGCTAGTGGTTTGGTATCCGGGACAGGGCTAGGAGGCTACACCTTC; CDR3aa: CASGLVSGTGLGGYTF
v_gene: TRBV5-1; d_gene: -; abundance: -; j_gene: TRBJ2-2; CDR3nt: TGCGCCAGCAGATCCGGGACATCCACCGGGGAGCTGTTTTTT; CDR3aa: CASRSGTSTGELFF
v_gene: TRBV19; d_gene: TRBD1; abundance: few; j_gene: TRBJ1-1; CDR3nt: TGTGCCAGTAGAAGATTCCGGGACAGGGCGCCGAACACTGAAGCTTTCTTT; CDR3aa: CASRRFRDRAPNTEAFF
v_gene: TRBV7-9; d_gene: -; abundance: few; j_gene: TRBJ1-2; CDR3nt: TGTGCCAGCAGCCCAGGACAGTCCTATGGCTACACCTTC; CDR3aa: CASSPGQSYGYTF
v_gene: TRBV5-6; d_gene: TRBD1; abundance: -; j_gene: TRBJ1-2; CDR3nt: TGTGCCAGCAGCTTGTCGACAGGGGCTGACTATGGCTACACCTTC; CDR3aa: CASSLSTGADYGYTF
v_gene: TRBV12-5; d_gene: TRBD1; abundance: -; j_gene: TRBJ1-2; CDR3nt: TGTGCTAGTGGTTTGGGGACCACAGGGGGCGGCTACACCTTC; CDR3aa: CASGLGTTGGGYTF
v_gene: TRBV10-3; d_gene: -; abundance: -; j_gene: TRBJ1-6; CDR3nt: TGTGCCGCCCAAGGGGACAACTATAATTCACCCCTCCACTTT; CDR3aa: CAAQGDNYNSPLHF
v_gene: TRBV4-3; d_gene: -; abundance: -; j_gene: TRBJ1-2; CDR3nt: TGCGCCAGCAGCGATACAACTGGACAGAAACCCTATGGCTACACCTTC; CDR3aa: CASSDTTGQKPYGYTF
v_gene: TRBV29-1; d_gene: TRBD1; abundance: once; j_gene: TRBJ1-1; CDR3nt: TGCAGCGTTGTGGGACAGGTAAACACTGAAGCTTTCTTT; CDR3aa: CSVVGQVNTEAFF
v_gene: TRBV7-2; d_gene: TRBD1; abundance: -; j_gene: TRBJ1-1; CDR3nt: TGTGCCAGCAGCCCCTCCAGGGGGACTGAAGCTTTCTTT; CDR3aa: CASSPSRGTEAFF
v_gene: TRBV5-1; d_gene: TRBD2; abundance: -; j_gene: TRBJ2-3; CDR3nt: TGCGCCAGCAGCTTGGAGGGAGGGGCGAATACGCAGTATTTT; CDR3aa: CASSLEGGANTQYF
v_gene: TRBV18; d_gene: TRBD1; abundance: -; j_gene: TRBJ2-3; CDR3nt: TGTGCCAGCCAAACAGGGGGGAGCACAGATACGCAGTATTTT; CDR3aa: CASQTGGSTDTQYF
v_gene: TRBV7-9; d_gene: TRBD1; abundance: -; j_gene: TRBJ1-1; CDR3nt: TGTGCCAGCAGCGCCCGAGGACAGGGGGCCCCGAACACTGAAGCTTTCTTT; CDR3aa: CASSARGQGAPNTEAFF
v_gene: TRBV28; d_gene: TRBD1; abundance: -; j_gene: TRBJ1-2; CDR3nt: TGTGCCAGCAGATCGGGACAGTCCTATGGCTACACCTTC; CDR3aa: CASRSGQSYGYTF
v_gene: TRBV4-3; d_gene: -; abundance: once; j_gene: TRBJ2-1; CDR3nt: TGCGCCAGCAGCCCAGGGACTGGTGGTTGGCTGGAGCAGTTCTTC; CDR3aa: CASSPGTGGWLEQFF
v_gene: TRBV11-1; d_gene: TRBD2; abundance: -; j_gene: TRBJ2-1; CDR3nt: TGTGCCAGCAGTCCCGGGACTAGCAATGAGCAGTTCTTC; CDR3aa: CASSPGTSNEQFF
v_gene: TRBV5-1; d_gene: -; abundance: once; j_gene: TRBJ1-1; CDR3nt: TGCGCCAGCAAACAGACAGTTAACACTGAAGCTTTCTTT; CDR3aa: CASKQTVNTEAFF
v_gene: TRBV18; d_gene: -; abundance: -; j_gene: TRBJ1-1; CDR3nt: TGTGCCAGCTCACCAGCCGGGGGGGACACTGAAGCTTTCTTT; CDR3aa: CASSPAGGDTEAFF
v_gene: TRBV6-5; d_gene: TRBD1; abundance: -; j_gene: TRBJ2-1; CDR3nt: TGTGCCAGCAGTCATGAGACAGGGCAATCGATCTTC; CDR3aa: CASSHETGQSIF
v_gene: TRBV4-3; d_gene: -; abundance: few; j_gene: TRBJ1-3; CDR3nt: TGCGCCAGCAGCCAAGATCCGGGGTGGAGTGGAAACACCATATATTTT; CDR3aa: CASSQDPGWSGNTIYF
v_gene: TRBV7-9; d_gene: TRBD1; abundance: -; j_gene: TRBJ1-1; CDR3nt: TGTGCCAGCAGCACGACAGGGGGATTGGTAGCTTTCTTT; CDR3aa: CASSTTGGLVAFF
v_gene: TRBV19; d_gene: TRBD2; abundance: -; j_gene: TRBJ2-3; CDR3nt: TGTGCCAGTAGTATAGGAGGGACTAGAAGGACAGATACGCAGTATTTT; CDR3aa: CASSIGGTRRTDTQYF
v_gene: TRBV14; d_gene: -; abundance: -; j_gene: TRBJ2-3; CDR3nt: TGTGCCAGCAGCCAAGATCGGGTTGTGCAGTATTTT; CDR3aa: CASSQDRVVQYF
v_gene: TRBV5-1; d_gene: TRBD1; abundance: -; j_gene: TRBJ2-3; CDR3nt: TGCGCCAGCAGCCCGGGACAGAAAGCAGATACGCAGTATTTT; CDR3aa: CASSPGQKADTQYF
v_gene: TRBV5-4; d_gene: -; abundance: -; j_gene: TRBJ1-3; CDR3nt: TGTGCCAGCAGCTTGGCAGGTCGTGGAAACACCATATATTTT; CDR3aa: CASSLAGRGNTIYF
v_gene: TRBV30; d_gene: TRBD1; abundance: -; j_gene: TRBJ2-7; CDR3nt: TGTGCCTGGAGCGCGGGACAGGGGCTCTCCTACGAGCAGTACTTC; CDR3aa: CAWSAGQGLSYEQYF
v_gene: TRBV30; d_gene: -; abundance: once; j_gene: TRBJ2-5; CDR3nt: TGTGCCTGGAGTGACGGAGAGACCCAGTACTTC; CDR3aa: CAWSDGETQYF
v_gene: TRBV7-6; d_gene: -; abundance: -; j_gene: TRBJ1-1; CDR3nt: TGTGCCAGCAGCTTAACGGGGGGTACAGGCGTGAACACTGAAGCTTTCTTT; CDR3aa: CASSLTGGTGVNTEAFF